This T cell receptor (beta chain) was sequenced for a study of T cell repertoires in cytomegalovirus infection. Study-wide findings and caveats: Across the ex vivo response, the dominant clonotypes were HLA-C-restricted CMV-specific TCR beta clonotypes. Public TCR beta family frequency separated CMV-and-HLA carriers, including in an independent cohort.

The germline CDR1 and CDR2 sequences are LGHNA and YSLEER. This CDR3 is 15 amino acids long. Trimming removed 6 bases from V and 8 bases from J; junction bases left unmatched: 12. A single record per CDR3 protein comes from TCRdb applying MiXCR to the reads. This sample has roughly 630,000 distinct CDR3 sequences, with 24% found just once. Turning to this clonotype: Antigen specificity is unknown.

The sample comprised CD8+ T cells from PBMCs. The chain joins TRBV4-3 to TRBJ2-1; 8 bases match TRBD2. This TCR was recovered from a human donor in good health (CMV status not recorded). Some clones in this sample may be carry-over from other donors' samples. The CDR3: CASSFDRGGGDEQFF. Here the CDR3 DNA reads TGCGCCAGCAGTTTCGATCGGGGGGGCGGGGATGAGCAGTTCTTC.